The 21 T cell receptor beta chains below were found in one sample sequenced in a study of control samples from healthy donors and cancer patients. Repertoires were generated with immunoSEQ multiplex PCR, while TCRdb's copy carries only in-frame clones and drops some. The sample includes 250,000 to 300,000 clones, over 75% of them seen just once. The specimen was PBMCs. The origin of the receptors is a woman in her fifties or sixties with lung cancer.

V gene TRBV18 combines with J gene TRBJ2-5; the D gene is possibly TRBD2 (6 bases). The CDR3 loop spans 13 amino acids. V shed 3 bases and J shed 5 bases, with 10 bases lying between them. Germline assignment: CDR1 KGHSH and CDR2 LQKENI. This CDR3 reads CASSPEGLETQYF. The CDR3 bases are TGTGCCAGCTCACCGGAGGGCCTGGAGACCCAGTACTTC.

V usage is TRBV18 and J usage is TRBJ1-4, with 9 nucleotides matching TRBD1. V gave up 3 bases and J gave up 7 bases; unmatched junction bases: 9. CDR3 length equals 16 residues. From germline, CDR1 is KGHSH and CDR2 LQKENI. In DNA form, the CDR3 reads TGTGCCAGCTCACCTCGTTCCACAGGGGGCAGTGAAAAACTGTTTTTT. Protein product: CASSPRSTGGSEKLFF.

The chain combines TRBV15 with TRBJ2-2, with 7 bases lining up with TRBD1. V shed 0 bases and J 5 bases; nucleotides not matched to a gene: 6. In germline, CDR1 is LNHNV, CDR2 YYDKDF (reference sequence). This CDR3 comprises 16 residues. The CDR3 nucleotides read TGTGCCACCAGCAGAGATCGAGGGGGCGGTACCGGGGAGCTGTTTTTT. Protein product: CATSRDRGGGTGELFF.

The V gene is TRBV7-2, the J gene TRBJ2-7, with a weak D call TRBD1 (6 bases). V was pared by 0 bases and J by 2 bases, with 11 bases between. The CDR3 extends over 15 amino acids. Germline CDR1 is SGHTA and CDR2 is FQGNSA. CDR3 DNA: TGTGCCAGCAGCTTAGCTGCACAGGGACCCTACGAGCAGTACTTC. Protein product: CASSLAAQGPYEQYF.

The rearrangement joins TRBV28 to TRBJ2-7; 10 bases align to TRBD2. Germline CDR1 and CDR2: MDHEN and SYDVKM. V shed 5 bases, J shed 6 bases, and the junction held 7 bases outside the gene matches. This CDR3 has 14 residues. CDR3 nucleotides: TGTGCCAGCAGTGTACCGGGACTAGCGTTCGAGCAGTACTTC. This translates into CASSVPGLAFEQYF. The variable domain in full, completed from reference TRBV28 and TRBJ2-7, reads DVKVTQSSRYLVKRTGEKVFLECVQDMDHENMFWYRQDPGLGLRLIYFSYDVKMKEKGDIPEGYSVSREKKERFSLILESASTNQTSMYLCASSVPGLAFEQYFGPGTRLTVT.

This clone was recorded a few times. The rearrangement joins TRBV24-1 to TRBJ2-3; 11 nucleotides match TRBD2. CDR1 KGHDR and CDR2 SFDVKD come from the germline V gene. CDR3 length equals 14 residues. The V and J ends lost 5 bases and 4 bases, in that order; junction bases with no gene match: 1. CDR3 DNA: TGTGCCACCAGTGCTAGCGGGGGGCCAGATACGCAGTATTTT. Translating gives CATSASGGPDTQYF.

This clone was observed a handful of times. This chain joins TRBV4-2 and TRBJ2-2; 10 bases are shared with TRBD1. CDR3 length: 16 residues. CDR1 LGHNA and CDR2 YNFKEQ come from the germline V gene. V lost 3 bases and J lost 5; bases outside the gene matches: 6. CDR3 amino acids: CASSQVTGGATGELFF. The CDR3 DNA reads TGTGCCAGCAGCCAGGTGACAGGGGGCGCAACCGGGGAGCTGTTTTTT.

J is TRBJ1-2 and V is TRBV27; 10 nucleotides agree with TRBD1. This CDR3 region has 14 residues. From germline, CDR1 is MNHEY and CDR2 SMNVEV (reference sequence). With 6 bases clipped from V and 3 bases from J, the junction kept 4 bases outside the gene matches. The CDR3: CASRRQGADYGYTF. The CDR3 DNA sequence: TGTGCCAGCAGACGACAGGGGGCGGACTATGGCTACACCTTC.

V gene TRBV24-1 combines with J gene TRBJ1-2, with 11 bases identical to TRBD1. Trimming at V came to 3 bases and at J to 6 bases, leaving 8 bases not matched to a gene. This CDR3 has 16 residues. Germline CDR1 is KGHDR and CDR2 is SFDVKD. CDR3 sequence reads: CATSDPGQGAGDGYTF. CDR3 sequence (DNA): TGTGCCACCAGTGATCCAGGACAGGGGGCTGGTGATGGCTACACCTTC.

The chain recombines TRBV7-9 with TRBJ2-1; D perhaps matches TRBD2 (7 bases). The germline CDR1 and CDR2 sequences are SEHNR and FQNEAQ (reference sequence). The CDR3 has 16 residues. Trimming removed 1 base at V and 7 bases at J, with 17 bases between. The CDR3 bases are TGTGCCAGCAGCTTAGAGGGGGGGACGTCGAGAAATGAGCAGTTCTTC. This gives the protein CASSLEGGTSRNEQFF.

This clone was detected a few times. V is TRBV6-6 and J is TRBJ1-5; 7 bases are a match to TRBD1. This CDR3 is 14 amino acids long. The germline gives CDR1 MNHNY, CDR2 SVGAGI (reference sequence). V lost 0 bases, J lost 10 bases, and 6 bases stayed unmatched. CDR3 loop: CASSYSTGDFPQHF. DNA for the CDR3: TGTGCCAGCAGTTACTCTACAGGGGACTTTCCCCAGCATTTT.

The chain recombines TRBV28 with TRBJ1-3; D is unresolved. V was clipped by 3 bases and J by 0 bases, with 12 bases between them. The CDR3 totals 16 residues. CDR1 and CDR2 from the germline V gene are MDHEN and SYDVKM. The CDR3 region has the DNA TGTGCCAGCAGTTTGAAAGACTGGTACTCTGGAAACACCATATATTTT. Amino acid sequence: CASSLKDWYSGNTIYF.

J is TRBJ2-3 and V is TRBV7-9; the D gene is possibly TRBD1 (6 bases). This CDR3 has 14 residues. Germline V gene lookup returns CDR1 SEHNR and CDR2 FQNEAQ (reference sequence). V was clipped by 5 bases and J by 8 bases, with 17 bases between them. The DNA of the CDR3 is TGTGCCAGCAGCCAGGCCCAGGGGACCGGTACGCAGTATTTT. Translation gives CASSQAQGTGTQYF.

The chain is built from TRBV19 and TRBJ1-6; D uncertain. The CDR3 sequence is 14 residues long. The germline gives CDR1 LNHDA, CDR2 SQIVND (reference sequence). V dropped 8 bases and J dropped 0 bases, with 8 bases sitting between them. This CDR3 reads CASRESSYNSPLHF. The CDR3 DNA sequence: TGTGCCAGTCGAGAGAGCTCCTATAATTCACCCCTCCACTTT.

The rearrangement uses TRBV13 and TRBJ2-7; 10 positions agree with TRBD2. With 3 bases clipped from V and 6 bases from J, the junction kept 5 bases outside the gene matches. Germline V CDR1 and CDR2: PRHDT, FYEKMQ (reference sequence). CDR3 length equals 14 residues. This chain's CDR3 is CASSFSGGAGEQYF. CDR3 bases: TGTGCCAGCAGCTTCAGCGGGGGGGCGGGCGAGCAGTACTTC.

This rearrangement joins TRBV14 to TRBJ1-1, with 9 bases identical to TRBD1. Germline lookup yields CDR1 SGHDN and CDR2 FVKESK. The CDR3 has 15 residues. V was clipped by 2 bases and J by 1 base; unmatched bases: 2. This CDR3 reads CASSQLGQGNTEAFF. In nucleotides, the CDR3 is TGTGCCAGCAGCCAACTGGGACAGGGGAACACTGAAGCTTTCTTT.

The V call is TRBV19, the J call TRBJ1-5; possible D gene TRBD1, 6 bases. Germline V gene lookup returns CDR1 LNHDA and CDR2 SQIVND (reference sequence). This CDR3 contains 13 residues. V lost 4 bases and J 5 bases, leaving 9 bases between the germline ends. CDR3 nucleotide sequence: TGTGCCAGTAGTAACAACAGGGATCAGCCCCAGCATTTT. Its protein product is CASSNNRDQPQHF.

The chain combines TRBV6-2 or TRBV6-3 with TRBJ1-3; D remains ambiguous. This CDR3 spans 14 amino acids. CDR1 and CDR2 from the germline V gene are MNHEY and SVGEGT. The germline V and J ends were trimmed by 5 bases and 0 bases, with 8 bases remaining between them. The CDR3 nucleotides read TGTGCCAGCAGTCGCAGCGCCTCTGGAAACACCATATATTTT. As protein: CASSRSASGNTIYF.

As DNA, the CDR3 is TGCGCCAGCAGCTTGGGACTAGCGGGGAATCAAGAGACCCAGTACTTC. Residues: CASSLGLAGNQETQYF. The chain joins TRBV5-1 to TRBJ2-5; 11 bases are shared with TRBD2. The CDR3 sequence is 16 residues long. Germline trimming cut 0 bases from V and 2 bases from J; bases unmatched to any gene: 3. Germline V gene sequence: CDR1 SGHRS, CDR2 YFSETQ.

The chain links TRBV24-1 to TRBJ2-2; D is uncertain. The V end was cut by 4 bases, the J end by 4 bases, with 12 bases between. Germline V lookup: CDR1 KGHDR, CDR2 SFDVKD. The CDR3 sequence is 15 residues long. The CDR3 DNA follows: TGTGCCACCAGTGAAACCGGTGGAAGCACCGGGGAGCTGTTTTTT. Its protein product is CATSETGGSTGELFF.

This clone has only one observation. This rearrangement joins TRBV28 to TRBJ2-6; D possibly corresponds to TRBD1 (6 bases). V lost 8 bases and J lost 2, with 13 bases in between. There are 15 residues in the CDR3. Germline V lookup: CDR1 MDHEN, CDR2 SYDVKM. DNA for the CDR3: TGTGCCAGCGGGGACAAGGGGGCTGGGGCCAACGTCCTGACTTTC. It encodes CASGDKGAGANVLTF.